What follows are 8 T cell receptor beta chains derived from one specimen sequenced in a study of cytotoxic CD8 clonotypes in ibrutinib-treated CLL. Sequencing used immunoSEQ multiplex PCR; TCRdb keeps in-frame clones, though not all of them. The sample includes about 50,000 clones, approximately 87% of them seen just once. Material: PBMCs, obtained after 24 months of ibrutinib treatment. These receptor sequences come from a human donor with chronic lymphocytic leukemia.

The chain joins TRBV5-4 to TRBJ1-5; no firm D call. Trimming left V 0 bases short and J 0 bases short, with 7 bases between. The CDR3 runs to 15 residues. Germline CDR1 SGHNT, CDR2 YYREEE (reference sequence). The chain's CDR3 is CASSLDGNSNQPQHF. DNA for the CDR3: TGTGCCAGCAGCTTGGACGGAAATAGCAATCAGCCCCAGCATTTT.

CDR3 bases: TGTGCCAGCAGCCGTTCAGCGGACACCGGGGAGCTGTTTTTT. Protein: CASSRSADTGELFF. The V call is TRBV5-4, the J call TRBJ2-2, with D perhaps matching TRBD2 (5 bases). This CDR3 has 14 residues. Germline loops: CDR1 SGHNT, CDR2 YYREEE (reference sequence). The germline V and J ends were trimmed by 4 bases and 3 bases, with 10 bases remaining between them.

The gene calls are TRBV9 and TRBJ2-3, with D unclear. Germline-derived CDR1 and CDR2 are SGDLS and YYNGEE. The V gene lost 2 bases and the J gene lost 3 bases, with 7 bases spanning the gap. This CDR3 contains 13 residues. The DNA of the CDR3 is TGTGCCAGCAGCGTGGACCAGACAGATACGCAGTATTTT. As protein: CASSVDQTDTQYF.

This clone turned up a few times. This sequence joins TRBV7-2 and TRBJ2-3; 15 positions agree with TRBD2. Germline V gene data show CDR1 as SGHTA and CDR2 as FQGNSA. J was trimmed by 2 bases and V by 5 bases; bases with no gene match: 11. There are 19 residues in the CDR3. The chain's CDR3 is CASSPYWTSGRASTDTQYF. CDR3 in DNA: TGTGCCAGCAGCCCGTACTGGACTAGCGGGAGGGCCTCCACAGATACGCAGTATTTT.

The chain carries TRBV29-1 and TRBJ2-1, with D possibly matching TRBD1 (5 bases). V was clipped by 3 bases and J by 6 bases, with 12 bases between them. This CDR3 is built from 13 residues. Germline V lookup: CDR1 SQVTM, CDR2 ANQGSEA. This chain's CDR3 is CSVDNRFGNEQFF. Here the CDR3 DNA reads TGCAGCGTTGACAACAGGTTTGGCAATGAGCAGTTCTTC.

The chain uses TRBV6-5 and TRBJ2-1; 7 nucleotides line up with TRBD2. In germline, CDR1 is MNHEY, CDR2 SVGAGI. The CDR3 runs to 16 residues. J lost 4 bases, V lost 3 bases, and 9 bases had no gene match. The CDR3 DNA is TGTGCCAGCAGTTATAGCCTAGCGGAGATTTACAATGAGCAGTTCTTC. This codes for CASSYSLAEIYNEQFF.

This clone was seen just once. The rearrangement links TRBV6-5 to TRBJ2-7; TRBD2 matches at 7 bases. Germline lookup yields CDR1 MNHEY and CDR2 SVGAGI. Trimming removed 5 bases from V and 2 bases from J; junction bases left unmatched: 6. The CDR3 is 14 residues long. The CDR3 DNA reads TGTGCCAGCAGTCGGACTAGAGGTGCCTACGAGCAGTACTTC. Translation: CASSRTRGAYEQYF.

J is TRBJ1-5 and V is TRBV18; 7 bases fit TRBD1. CDR3 length: 15 residues. Germline V gene data show CDR1 as KGHSH and CDR2 as LQKENI. The junction had 2 bases not matched to a gene; V was cut back by 3 bases and J by 0 bases. The CDR3 region has the DNA TGTGCCAGCTCACCGGCAGGGGGTAGCAATCAGCCCCAGCATTTT. As protein: CASSPAGGSNQPQHF.